The source of this T cell receptor (beta chain) is a study of blood T cells in healthy people across ages (dated by TCRdb to the mid-2010s). Describing the broader study: Template switching captured roughly one uniquely barcoded TCR beta cDNA molecule per two T cells in model experiments. Using deep sequencing normalized with unique cDNA molecular identifiers, the study measured how TCR beta repertoire diversity changes with age. Donors were grouped into four age groups: young (average about 15 years), middle-aged (over 35), aged (around 62) and long-lived (82). Donors of different ages were randomly distributed across sequencing lanes to avoid experimental bias. Using the same blood draw, the study looked at two additional independent replicas of 1 million unique cDNA reads for two donors, one aged 18 to 30 and the other aged 80 or older. What the authors observed across the whole study: Because the CMV infection status of the donors was unknown, age-related changes in expanded clonotypes may potentially have been confounded. There was a strong correlation between observed TCR beta diversity and the percentage of naive T cells measured by flow cytometry. Estimates of total diversity based on one million sequenced T cells were regarded as lower bounds and as underestimates. Observed TCR beta diversity per million T cells fell roughly linearly with age, and a significant reduction was already apparent by age roughly 40. The long-lived group showed more naive CD4+ T cells, fewer expanded clones and increased TCR diversity than the aged group, suggesting age selection. Conclusive comparison of naive and antigen-experienced compartments was prevented by the profiling of bulk unsorted PBMCs.

The library was built by means of 5' RACE. TCRdb names Illumina HiSeq 2500 as the instrument used. A second roughly 6 to 12 cycle PCR used a sample-barcoded 5' primer and a J-beta primer mix. A template-switch 5' adaptor carrying 12 random nucleotides introduced a unique molecular identifier onto each TCR beta cDNA molecule. Each sample yielded at least 3 million CDR3-containing paired-end reads. All of the RNA was converted into first-strand cDNA using the Mint cDNA synthesis kit, with a TRBC-specific oligonucleotide serving as the primer. Following uracil-DNA glycosylase treatment, a first 18-cycle PCR with universal primers M1SS and BC2_uni_R was performed on all cDNA. Regarding the original processing steps: Normalization of each sample was performed by random selection of 1 million high-quality reads, each carrying a distinct molecular identifier. Reads with shared molecular identifiers were discarded instead of being binned into consensus sequences. MiTCR, run with a Q25 quality threshold and the strictest error-elimination algorithm, handled CDR3 identification, clonotype clustering and error correction. Lower-bound total TCR beta diversity was estimated with a nonparametric unseen species model using Euler transformation. The public sequencing data were trimmed at Q25 with fastp and processed into clonotypes with MiXCR by TCRdb, which kept only in-frame beta chains. Rows are combined by CDR3 protein, so each entry shows the most common genes and DNA. These V and J calls rely on TCRdb rather than the paper's analysis. For this sample there are 790,000 or so distinct CDR3 sequences; 56% appear just once. Approximately 24% of the sample is held by the ten biggest clonotypes.

The 39 donors, aged about 6 to 90 years, were systemically healthy Caucasian individuals from Russia. Each donor gave 8 to 10 milliliters of peripheral blood, drawn into EDTA-treated Vacutainer tubes. PBMCs were isolated by Ficoll-Paque density-gradient centrifugation, with at least 7 million obtained per sample. Trizol reagent was used to extract total RNA from PBMCs, with at least 6 micrograms per sample. Naive CD45RAhigh/CD27high T cell percentages were measured by flow cytometry on a PBMC aliquot from every donor. This clonotype was seen a few times. Its cognate antigen has yet to be identified. No base-level quality is on record; no much larger clone is a single base apart. From the germline V gene, CDR1 is MGHDK and CDR2 is SYGVNS. Spanning cysteine to phenylalanine, the CDR3 consists of 16 amino acids. Kept here is only the CDR3 DNA, which spans 48 bases and is read in frame from base 1. Trimming takes 0 bases off V and 5 bases off J; junction bases not matched to a gene: 8.

The specimen sequenced was blood. The clonotype comes from a man in his forties or fifties in good health. In this chain, TRBV25-1 is recombined with TRBJ2-5, with TRBD1 matching 8 junction bases. The CDR3 sequence is CASSEYVDRGGETQYF. The bases read TGTGCCAGCAGTGAATATGTCGACAGGGGTGGGGAGACCCAGTACTTC.